The 10 T cell receptor beta chains presented below share a single source sample, sequenced in a study of blood T cell repertoires in COVID-19. Sequenced by immunoSEQ multiplex PCR; TCRdb stores in-frame clones only, minus some. The sample comprises a few hundred thousand clones, approximately 81% of which are singletons, and about 3% rests with the top ten. Sequenced: peripheral blood. The source is a man aged 45-60 years who had recovered from COVID-19.

V gene TRBV4-1 combines with J gene TRBJ2-5; 11 bases match TRBD2. After removal of 0 bases from V and 5 bases from J, the junction contained 8 bases not matched to a gene. Germline-derived CDR1 and CDR2 are MGHRA and YSYEKL. CDR3 length equals 17 residues. The CDR3: CASSQDAGLAAGETQYF. The DNA for the CDR3 is TGCGCCAGCAGCCAAGATGCGGGACTAGCGGCCGGGGAGACCCAGTACTTC.

V usage is TRBV24-1 and J usage is TRBJ2-6, with D perhaps TRBD1 (5 bases). Trimming stripped 5 bases from V and 0 bases from J, with 7 bases between. CDR1 KGHDR and CDR2 SFDVKD come from the germline V gene. CDR3 length: 15 residues. The CDR3 protein is CATSGGASGANVLTF. The CDR3 DNA follows: TGTGCCACCAGTGGGGGCGCCTCTGGGGCCAACGTCCTGACTTTC.

In DNA form, the CDR3 reads TGTGCCAGCAGCTCCCGACAGGGGCGATCCGGAAACACCATATATTTT. It encodes CASSSRQGRSGNTIYF. The chain uses TRBV7-8 and TRBJ1-3; TRBD1 agrees at 8 bases. V dropped 4 bases and J dropped 4; count of bases not matched to a gene: 9. Germline assignment: CDR1 SGHVS and CDR2 FQNEAQ. CDR3 length: 16 residues.

The chain employs TRBV28 and TRBJ1-5, with a tentative D call TRBD1 (5 bases). CDR3 size: 15 residues. CDR1 is MDHEN, CDR2 SYDVKM, per germline. Trimming pared 1 base from V and 0 bases from J, leaving 7 bases between. CDR3 in amino acids: CASSLSGFSNQPQHF. DNA for the CDR3: TGTGCCAGCAGTTTATCAGGGTTTAGCAATCAGCCCCAGCATTTT.

The chain carries TRBV5-1 and TRBJ2-4; 8 bases align to TRBD1. Germline V lookup: CDR1 SGHRS, CDR2 YFSETQ. The CDR3 sequence is 16 residues long. V was pared by 4 bases and J by 0 bases, with 6 bases of the junction left unmatched. Here the CDR3 DNA reads TGCGCCAGCAGCAAGCGACAGGGGCTAGCCAAAAACATTCAGTACTTC. Translation: CASSKRQGLAKNIQYF. The variable domain in full, completed from reference TRBV5-1 and TRBJ2-4, reads KAGVTQTPRYLIKTRGQQVTLSCSPISGHRSVSWYQQTPGQGLQFLFEYFSETQRNKGNFPGRFSGRQFSNSRSEMNVSTLELGDSALYLCASSKRQGLAKNIQYFGAGTRLSVL.

The V gene is TRBV2, the J gene TRBJ1-2, with 10 bases identical to TRBD1. This CDR3 comprises 14 residues. Germline CDR1 SNHLY, CDR2 FYNNEI. Trimming cost V 5 bases and J 3 bases; bases outside gene matches: 3. The CDR3 sequence: CASSRDRGDYGYTF. CDR3 bases: TGTGCCAGCAGTAGGGACAGGGGAGACTATGGCTACACCTTC.

The CDR3 region is CASSILLTGIYEQYF. The CDR3 DNA is TGTGCCAGTAGTATCCTCTTGACAGGGATCTACGAGCAGTACTTC. V is TRBV19 and J is TRBJ2-7; TRBD1 matches 7 bases. The V and J ends lost 3 bases and 3 bases, in that order; junction bases with no gene match: 8. The CDR3 runs 15 residues. Germline V gives CDR1 LNHDA, CDR2 SQIVND (reference sequence).

The chain carries TRBV7-8 and TRBJ1-5; D is possibly TRBD1 (6 bases). Trimming removed 5 bases at V and 6 bases at J, with 11 bases between. CDR1 is SGHVS and CDR2 is FQNEAQ in the germline V gene. This CDR3 comprises 13 residues. The CDR3 sequence is CASSLDRGQPQHF. CDR3 in DNA: TGTGCCAGCAGCCTGGACAGAGGTCAGCCCCAGCATTTT. The full variable domain, rest sourced from reference TRBV7-8 and TRBJ1-5, is GAGVSQSPRYKVAKRGQDVALRCDPISGHVSLFWYQQALGQGPEFLTYFQNEAQLDKSGLPSDRFFAERPEGSVSTLKIQRTQQEDSAVYLCASSLDRGQPQHFGDGTRLSIL.

The chain has TRBV29-1 and TRBJ2-7; D may be TRBD1 (5 bases). This CDR3 is 13 amino acids long. Germline-derived CDR1 and CDR2 are SQVTM and ANQGSEA. The V end lost 7 bases, the J end lost 5 bases, and 18 bases lay between the germline ends. The CDR3 nucleotides read TGCAGCGCCTGGGGCAGGAGTGGGAACGAGCAGTACTTC. Encoded protein: CSAWGRSGNEQYF.

The chain carries TRBV27 and TRBJ2-7; 11 bases fit TRBD2. The CDR3 extends over 19 amino acids. Losses at the gene ends were 5 bases for V and 0 bases for J; bases not matched to a gene: 15. CDR1 and CDR2 (germline): MNHEY, SMNVEV (reference sequence). CDR3 DNA: TGTGCCAGCAGTCCAAACCCCGGACTAGCGGGTCAAAGCTCCTACGAGCAGTACTTC. Translation gives CASSPNPGLAGQSSYEQYF.